The next 20 T cell receptor beta chains were all read from a single sample in a study of blood T cell repertoires in COVID-19. Only in-frame clones appear in the TCRdb table, and some are missing; sequencing was by immunoSEQ multiplex PCR. The sample yields over 90,000 clones, just over 85% seen once. Sequenced input: peripheral blood. The receptors shown here come from a woman aged 60-75 years in a cohort sampled during active or convalescent COVID-19.

J is TRBJ1-5 and V is TRBV4-1; 7 nucleotides align to TRBD1. The CDR3 spans 15 residues. V gave up 2 bases and J gave up 4 bases; unmatched junction bases: 5. The germline gives CDR1 MGHRA, CDR2 YSYEKL. CDR3 sequence reads: CASSQPGQLNQPQHF. CDR3 bases: TGCGCCAGCAGCCAACCGGGACAGCTTAATCAGCCCCAGCATTTT.

V usage is TRBV28 and J usage is TRBJ1-4; D might be TRBD1 (6 bases). Germline V gene data show CDR1 as MDHEN and CDR2 as SYDVKM. The CDR3 spans 14 residues. Trimming pared 5 bases from V and 6 bases from J, leaving 13 bases between. The CDR3 here is CASSAGGADEKLFF. The CDR3 DNA reads as TGTGCCAGCAGTGCGGGGGGGGCGGATGAAAAACTGTTTTTT.

This chain joins TRBV10-1 and TRBJ1-1, with 10 bases that match TRBD1. In germline, CDR1 is WNHNN, CDR2 SYGVQD (reference sequence). V gave up 7 bases and J gave up 4 bases; unmatched junction bases: 15. CDR3 length equals 17 residues. The CDR3, as DNA: TGCGCCAGCACCACGAGGGACAGGGGAGTTGGTAGCACTGAAGCTTTCTTT. Its translation: CASTTRDRGVGSTEAFF.

This chain joins TRBV4-1 and TRBJ2-3, with 14 bases lining up with TRBD2. Per germline, CDR1 MGHRA and CDR2 YSYEKL. J was trimmed by 5 bases and V by 4 bases; bases with no gene match: 8. There are 17 residues in the CDR3. The CDR3 bases are TGCGCCAGCAGCCGGGGACTAGCGGGAGTGGTTGGAGATACGCAGTATTTT. Translating it yields CASSRGLAGVVGDTQYF.

V usage is TRBV9 and J usage is TRBJ1-1, with 9 bases lining up with TRBD1. V trimming: 4 bases; J trimming: 3 bases; junction bases outside the gene matches: 7. Germline CDR1 SGDLS, CDR2 YYNGEE. The CDR3 is 15 amino acids. The CDR3, as DNA: TGTGCCAGCAGCCAGCGGACAGGGGTTGACACTGAAGCTTTCTTT. Protein product: CASSQRTGVDTEAFF.

This chain connects TRBV21-1 to TRBJ2-1; no DNA check was done on the table's D call, TRBD2. TRBV21-1 is described as a pseudogene. The CDR3 totals 17 residues. The DNA of the CDR3 is TGTGCCAGCCGAAAACGGGTTAGCGAGAGCTCCTACAATGAGCAGTTCTTC. Protein product: CASRKRVSESSYNEQFF.

The V and J genes are TRBV29-1 and TRBJ1-4; D is possibly TRBD1 (5 bases). The CDR3 runs 11 residues. Germline CDR1 is SQVTM and CDR2 is ANQGSEA. V lost 7 bases and J lost 8, with 11 bases in between. CDR3 in DNA: TGCAGCGGGCTCGGGGGGGAAAAACTGTTTTTT. It translates to CSGLGGEKLFF.

This chain links TRBV7-6 with TRBJ1-2; 8 positions match TRBD1. CDR3 length: 15 amino acids. J gave up 5 bases and V 2 bases, and 7 bases lay outside the gene matches. The germline gives CDR1 SGHVS, CDR2 FNYEAQ. The CDR3 is CASSLSNTGGYGYTF. CDR3 bases: TGTGCCAGCAGCTTATCAAATACAGGGGGATATGGCTACACCTTC.

V usage is TRBV7-9 and J usage is TRBJ2-7; D is possibly TRBD1 (6 bases). In germline, CDR1 is SEHNR, CDR2 FQNEAQ (reference sequence). V dropped 5 bases and J dropped 2 bases, with 10 bases sitting between them. CDR3 length equals 13 residues. In DNA, the CDR3 is TGTGCCAGCAGCCCACAGGGTACCTACGAGCAGTACTTC. Protein sequence: CASSPQGTYEQYF.

This clone was picked up a small number of times. The chain joins TRBV5-1 to TRBJ1-5, with D hard to call. CDR3 length: 16 residues. Germline assignment: CDR1 SGHRS and CDR2 YFSETQ. Trimming removed 2 bases at V and 0 bases at J, with 12 bases between. CDR3: CASSFGGISSNQPQHF. CDR3 nucleotide sequence: TGCGCCAGCAGCTTCGGAGGTATCTCTAGCAATCAGCCCCAGCATTTT.

The V gene is TRBV5-1, the J gene TRBJ2-2; D is perhaps TRBD1 (5 bases). Trimming shortened V by 3 bases and J by 0 bases, and 12 bases separated the two germline ends. This CDR3 region has 16 residues. Germline CDR1 is SGHRS and CDR2 is YFSETQ. The CDR3 DNA sequence: TGCGCCAGCAGCTACGGCAGGGCAGCGAACACCGGGGAGCTGTTTTTT. It yields the protein CASSYGRAANTGELFF.

The chain joins TRBV10-3 to TRBJ2-7, with D uncertain. Trimming pared 6 bases from V and 6 bases from J, leaving 12 bases between. The CDR3 covers 12 residues. From germline, CDR1 is ENHRY and CDR2 SYGVKD. In DNA form, the CDR3 reads TGTGCCATCAGAGCATATCCGGGCGAGCAGTACTTC. This sequence encodes CAIRAYPGEQYF.

The CDR3 sequence: CASSQGAEAFF. Written as DNA, the CDR3 is TGTGCCAGCAGCCAGGGGGCTGAAGCTTTCTTT. V is TRBV6-2 or TRBV6-3 and J is TRBJ1-1, with 7 bases matching TRBD1. The germline V gene has CDR1 MNHEY and CDR2 SVGEGT. This CDR3 spans 11 amino acids. With 6 bases clipped from V and 6 bases from J, the junction kept 1 base outside the gene matches.

This clone was found once. The chain joins TRBV6-5 to TRBJ2-3; 7 positions match TRBD2. Germline V gene lookup returns CDR1 MNHEY and CDR2 SVGAGI. The CDR3 runs to 16 residues. Losses at the gene ends were 2 bases for V and 5 bases for J; bases not matched to a gene: 10. The CDR3 bases are TGTGCCAGCAGTTACCGAGGCGGGAGTGGCGTAGATACGCAGTATTTT. It translates to CASSYRGGSGVDTQYF.

The chain combines TRBV19 with TRBJ2-2; unclear D gene. CDR3 length: 14 amino acids. V lost 2 bases to trimming and J lost 1 base, with 5 bases between them. Germline values: CDR1 LNHDA, CDR2 SQIVND (reference sequence). In nucleotides, the CDR3 is TGTGCCAGTAGTATACATTGGAACACCGGGGAGCTGTTTTTT. This codes for CASSIHWNTGELFF.

This chain joins TRBV5-1 and TRBJ2-3, with 13 bases that match TRBD2. The germline CDR1 and CDR2 sequences are SGHRS and YFSETQ. With 4 bases clipped from V and 5 bases from J, the junction kept 10 bases outside the gene matches. This CDR3 has 17 residues. The CDR3, as DNA: TGCGCCAGCAGCACCTCACTAGCGGGAGGGCCGGGAGATACGCAGTATTTT. Protein: CASSTSLAGGPGDTQYF.

CDR3 amino acids: CASSATGRRDTQYF. As DNA, the CDR3 is TGTGCCAGCAGCGCGACAGGGCGAAGGGATACGCAGTATTTT. The chain is built from TRBV9 and TRBJ2-3; 7 bases line up with TRBD1. Germline values: CDR1 SGDLS, CDR2 YYNGEE. The CDR3 is 14 residues long. V was pared by 3 bases and J by 6 bases, with 7 bases of the junction left unmatched.

This chain links TRBV27 with TRBJ2-3; 8 nucleotides align to TRBD1. CDR1 MNHEY and CDR2 SMNVEV come from the germline V gene (reference sequence). This CDR3 has 15 residues. Unmatched junction bases numbered 6, after V lost 5 bases and J lost 2 bases. CDR3 nucleotides: TGTGCCAGCAGTCTAGACAGGGGTCACACAGATACGCAGTATTTT. This translates into CASSLDRGHTDTQYF.

The rearrangement uses TRBV9 and TRBJ2-7; TRBD1 matches at 7 bases. The V segment lost 0 bases and the J segment 0 bases; nucleotides outside the gene matches: 3. This CDR3 has 15 residues. Looked up from germline, CDR1 is SGDLS and CDR2 is YYNGEE. CDR3 coding DNA: TGTGCCAGCAGCGTAGAGTCAGGGGGCTCCTACGAGCAGTACTTC. Protein: CASSVESGGSYEQYF.

The chain uses TRBV3-1 (or the pseudogene TRBV3-2) and TRBJ2-3; 8 positions agree with TRBD2. CDR1 LGHDT and CDR2 YNNKEL come from the germline V gene (reference sequence). J lost 2 bases, V lost 0 bases, and 13 bases had no gene match. The CDR3 is 19 residues long. CDR3: CASSQDPFVLAGFTDTQYF. CDR3 bases: TGTGCCAGCAGCCAAGATCCATTCGTCCTAGCGGGTTTCACAGATACGCAGTATTTT.